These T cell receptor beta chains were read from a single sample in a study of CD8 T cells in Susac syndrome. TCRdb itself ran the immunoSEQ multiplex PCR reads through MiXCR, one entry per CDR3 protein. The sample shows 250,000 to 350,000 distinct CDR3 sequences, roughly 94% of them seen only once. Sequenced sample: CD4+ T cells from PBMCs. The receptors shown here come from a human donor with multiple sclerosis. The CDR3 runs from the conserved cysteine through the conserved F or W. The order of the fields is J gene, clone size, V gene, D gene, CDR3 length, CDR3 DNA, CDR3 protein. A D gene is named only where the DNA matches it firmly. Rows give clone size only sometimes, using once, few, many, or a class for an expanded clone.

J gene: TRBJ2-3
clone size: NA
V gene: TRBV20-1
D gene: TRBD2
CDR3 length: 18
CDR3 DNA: TGCAGTGCTACACCGGGACTAGCGGGGAGAAAAAGCACAGATACGCAGTATTTT
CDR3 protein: CSATPGLAGRKSTDTQYF

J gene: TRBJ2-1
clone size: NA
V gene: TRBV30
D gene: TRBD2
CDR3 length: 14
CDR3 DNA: TGTGCCTGGACTAGCGGGAGAAGGTACAATGAGCAGTTCTTC
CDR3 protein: CAWTSGRRYNEQFF

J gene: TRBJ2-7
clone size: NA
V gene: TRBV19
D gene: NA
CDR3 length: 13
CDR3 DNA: TGTGCCAGTAACCAGGGAATTCTTTACGAGCAGTACTTC
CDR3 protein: CASNQGILYEQYF

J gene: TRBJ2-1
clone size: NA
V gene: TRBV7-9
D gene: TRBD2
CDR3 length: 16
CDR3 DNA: TGTGCCAGCAGCCTACGGACTAGCGGGATTAACAATGAGCAGTTCTTC
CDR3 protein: CASSLRTSGINNEQFF

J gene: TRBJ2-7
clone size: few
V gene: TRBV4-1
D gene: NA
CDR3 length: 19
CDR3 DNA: TGCGCCAGCAGCCAAGAGGGTCCAGGGGTCCCTCCCTTCTCCTACGAGCAGTACTTC
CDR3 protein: CASSQEGPGVPPFSYEQYF

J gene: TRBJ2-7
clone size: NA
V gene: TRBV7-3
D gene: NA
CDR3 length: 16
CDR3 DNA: TGTGCCAGCAGCCCATCCCCGGCAGGCTCCCGCTACGAGCAGTACTTC
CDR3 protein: CASSPSPAGSRYEQYF

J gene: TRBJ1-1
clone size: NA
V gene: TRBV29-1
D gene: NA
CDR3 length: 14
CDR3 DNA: TGCAGCGTTGAAGAATTTTATTTGCAGGAGGGAGCTTTCTTT
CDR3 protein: CSVEEFYLQEGAFF

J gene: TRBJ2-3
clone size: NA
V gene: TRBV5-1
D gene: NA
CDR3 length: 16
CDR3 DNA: TGCGCCAGCAGCCTCATAGGGGCGGGAAGGCAAGATACGCAGTATTTT
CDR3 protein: CASSLIGAGRQDTQYF

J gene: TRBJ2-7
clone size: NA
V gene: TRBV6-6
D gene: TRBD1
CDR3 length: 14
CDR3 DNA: TGTGCCAGCAGTATCCTGGGACAGGGTGACGAGCAGTACTTC
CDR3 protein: CASSILGQGDEQYF

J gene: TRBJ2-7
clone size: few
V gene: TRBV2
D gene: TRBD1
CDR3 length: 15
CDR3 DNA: TGTGCCAGCAGGATTGGGACAGGGGCGATCTACGAGCAGTACTTC
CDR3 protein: CASRIGTGAIYEQYF

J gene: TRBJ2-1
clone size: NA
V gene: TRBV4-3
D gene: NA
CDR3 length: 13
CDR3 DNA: TGCGCCAGCAGCCAAGCTGAGGGCCATGAGCAGTTCTTC
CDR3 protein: CASSQAEGHEQFF

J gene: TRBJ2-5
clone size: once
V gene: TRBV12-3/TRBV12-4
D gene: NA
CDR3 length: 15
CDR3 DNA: TGTGCCAGCAGTTCCGGGGTGTCTCTTCAAGAGACCCAGTACTTC
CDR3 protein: CASSSGVSLQETQYF

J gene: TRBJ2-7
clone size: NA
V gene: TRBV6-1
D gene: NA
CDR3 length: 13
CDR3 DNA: TGTGCCAGCTGGGATACGTCTGGCAACGAGCAGTACTTC
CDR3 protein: CASWDTSGNEQYF

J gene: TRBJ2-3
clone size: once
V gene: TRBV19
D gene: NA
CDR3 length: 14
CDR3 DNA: TGTGCCAGTAGTATCATGGAACGAACAGATACGCAGTATTTT
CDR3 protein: CASSIMERTDTQYF

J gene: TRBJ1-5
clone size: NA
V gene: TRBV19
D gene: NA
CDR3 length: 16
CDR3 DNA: TGTGCCAGTAGTATAGGGGGAACAGAGCCCCCCCAGCCCCAGCATTTT
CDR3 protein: CASSIGGTEPPQPQHF

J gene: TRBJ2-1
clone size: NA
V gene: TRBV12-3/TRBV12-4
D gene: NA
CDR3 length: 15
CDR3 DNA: TGTGCCAGCAGAGGGGGGCTGAGCTCCTACAATGAGCAGTTCTTC
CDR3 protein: CASRGGLSSYNEQFF

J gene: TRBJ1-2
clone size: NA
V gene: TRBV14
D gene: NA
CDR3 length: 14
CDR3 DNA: TGTGCCAGCAGCCAAGATAGCGCTCGAGGTGGCTACACCTTC
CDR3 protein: CASSQDSARGGYTF